This TCR beta chain is from a study of T cells after yellow fever vaccination. Looking at the study overall: Fractions of limited cellularity were prepared by means of SMART-Seq v4 Ultra Low Input.

The germline V gene encodes CDR1 SEHNR and CDR2 FQNEAQ (reference sequence). This CDR3 contains 13 residues. This clonotype was seen a few times. A junction boundary mismatches the germline segment, possibly from a read error. The study made its TCR cDNA through 5'RACE template switching. That step introduced a universal primer site along with UMIs. TCRdb independently ran MiXCR on the 5' RACE reads; one entry per CDR3 protein. The table shows hundreds of thousands of distinct CDR3 sequences, with about a fifth occurring only once. The rearrangement uses TRBV7-9 and TRBJ2-7, with TRBD1 matching 7 bases. This receptor was obtained from a man aged 30 to 39 who received the YFV17D yellow fever vaccine. The source was PBMCs, collected 15 days after the yellow fever booster vaccination. This chain's CDR3 is CASSSIGTDEEHF. In DNA form, the CDR3 reads TGTGCCAGCAGCTCCATTGGGACAGACGAAGAGCACTTC.